Here is one TCR beta chain with its context. The antigen remains unidentified. The table came from immunoSEQ multiplex PCR; TCRdb's copy has only in-frame clones and leaves some out. The table shows roughly 11,000 clones, with around 80% occurring only once. This sample is part of a study of chemoradiotherapy in HPV16-positive cancers. The CDR3 is 14 amino acids. With 4 bases removed from V and 1 base from J, the gap between germline ends came to 13 bases. Looked up from germline, CDR1 is SQVTM and CDR2 is ANQGSEA. Whole-study findings and limits: During treatment, candidate HPV-specific clones and E7-related motifs expanded in tumor.

Sampling was carried out from a patient who underwent chemoradiotherapy. This receptor was taken from a human donor with HPV-associated anogenital cancer. The chain employs TRBV29-1 and TRBJ2-5; weak D call: TRBD2 (5 bases). The CDR3 nucleotides are TGCAGCGTTGCACTTGGGCGGGCCCAAGAGACCCAGTACTTC. Amino acid sequence: CSVALGRAQETQYF.